The 9 T cell receptor beta chains below come from one sample, sequenced in a study of monozygotic twins with inflammatory bowel disease. TCRdb derives one entry per CDR3 protein from the 5' RACE reads, leaving out DNA. The sample has 330,000 or so distinct CDR3 sequences. Material for sequencing was blood. These receptor sequences come from a human donor with ulcerative colitis or Crohn's disease, or a healthy co-twin of an affected twin (not recorded which).

The chain carries TRBV6-4 and TRBJ2-7. This CDR3 region has 13 residues. Germline V gene data show CDR1 as MRHNA and CDR2 as SNTAGT. CDR3 protein: CASSDSLGYEQYF.

V gene TRBV28 combines with J gene TRBJ2-7; TCRdb selects TRBD1, and the lack of DNA leaves this call unchecked. The germline V gene has CDR1 MDHEN and CDR2 SYDVKM. The CDR3 is 14 residues long. The CDR3 spells CASSGRGSSYEQYF. Combining the CDR3 with reference TRBV28 and TRBJ2-7 gives the whole variable domain DVKVTQSSRYLVKRTGEKVFLECVQDMDHENMFWYRQDPGLGLRLIYFSYDVKMKEKGDIPEGYSVSREKKERFSLILESASTNQTSMYLCASSGRGSSYEQYFGPGTRLTVT.

The CDR3 region is CASSPRPGRETQYF. The rearrangement uses TRBV5-4 and TRBJ2-5. CDR1 SGHNT and CDR2 YYREEE come from the germline V gene (reference sequence). The CDR3 is 14 amino acids. Complete variable domain (other parts from reference TRBV5-4 and TRBJ2-5): ETGVTQSPTHLIKTRGQQVTLRCSSQSGHNTVSWYQQALGQGPQFIFQYYREEENGRGNFPPRFSGLQFPNYSSELNVNALELDDSALYLCASSPRPGRETQYFGPGTRLLVL.

This chain joins TRBV3-1 and TRBJ2-3. This CDR3 contains 16 residues. The germline CDR1 and CDR2 sequences are LGHDT and YNNKEL (reference sequence). This CDR3 reads CASSRQIDTSTDTQYF.

The rearrangement joins TRBV7-2 to TRBJ2-2; TCRdb calls TRBD1, which cannot be checked without DNA. The CDR3 is 16 residues long. In germline, CDR1 is SGHTA, CDR2 FQGNSA. This chain's CDR3 is CASSLLPRGKGGELFF. Complete variable domain (other parts from reference TRBV7-2 and TRBJ2-2): GAGVSQSPSNKVTEKGKDVELRCDPISGHTALYWYRQSLGQGLEFLIYFQGNSAPDKSGLPSDRFSAERTGGSVSTLTIQRTQQEDSAVYLCASSLLPRGKGGELFFGEGSRLTVL.

This CDR3 reads CASRTSPNTEAFF. This chain uses TRBV6-6 with TRBJ1-1. Germline V lookup: CDR1 MNHNY, CDR2 SVGAGI (reference sequence). CDR3 length: 13 residues.

The chain is built from TRBV9 and TRBJ1-5; TCRdb outputs TRBD1, but without DNA this stays unchecked. This CDR3 comprises 14 residues. CDR1 is SGDLS, CDR2 YYNGEE, per germline. The CDR3 protein is CASSVGSGNQPQHF.

The J gene is TRBJ2-1, the V gene TRBV11-3; TCRdb calls TRBD2, which cannot be checked without DNA. The CDR3 spans 15 residues. The germline gives CDR1 SGHNT, CDR2 YENEEA. CDR3 loop: CASSLNGLALNEQFF.

This sequence joins TRBV5-1 and TRBJ1-2. The CDR3 extends over 13 amino acids. The germline gives CDR1 SGHRS, CDR2 YFSETQ. CDR3: CASSLISQAGYTF.